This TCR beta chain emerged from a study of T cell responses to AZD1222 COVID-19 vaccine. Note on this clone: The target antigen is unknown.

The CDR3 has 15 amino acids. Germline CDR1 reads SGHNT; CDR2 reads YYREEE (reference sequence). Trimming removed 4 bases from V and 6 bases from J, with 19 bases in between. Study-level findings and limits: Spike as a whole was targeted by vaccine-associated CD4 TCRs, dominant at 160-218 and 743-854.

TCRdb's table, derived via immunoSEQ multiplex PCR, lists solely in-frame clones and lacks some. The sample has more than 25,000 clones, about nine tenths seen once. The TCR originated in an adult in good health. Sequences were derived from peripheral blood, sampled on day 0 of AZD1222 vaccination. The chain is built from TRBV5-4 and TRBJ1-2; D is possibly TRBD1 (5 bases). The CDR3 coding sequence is TGTGCCAGCAGCCCATCAGGGATTGGGCCCGATGGCTACACCTTC. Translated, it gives CASSPSGIGPDGYTF.